The 7 T cell receptor beta chains below all came from one sample that was sequenced in a study of blood T cells in healthy people across ages (dated by TCRdb to between 2014 and 2017). The library was generated by 5' RACE. Instrument used: Illumina HiSeq 2500. A second 7 to 11 cycle PCR used a sample-barcoded 5' primer and a J-beta primer mix. Clones were called with MiXCR by TCRdb after fastp trimmed the public reads at Q25, and only in-frame beta chains were retained. Entries are consolidated by CDR3 protein sequence, retaining the most common genes and DNA. Across this sample there are some 1.1 million distinct CDR3 sequences, with 35% to 40% seen only once. The ten largest account for around 12% of the sample. The specimen was blood. The receptor set was obtained from a man aged 18 to 29 in good health.

This clonotype was seen a handful of times. The chain joins TRBV12-5 to TRBJ2-3; D gene uncertain. Per the germline V gene, CDR1 is LGHNT and CDR2 is FRNRAP. Trimming cost V 2 bases and J 3 bases, with 21 bases left between them. This CDR3 contains 18 residues. CDR3 bases: TGTGCTAGTGGTTTGCTTCGCAAAGGGTCCTTAGAAACAGATACGCAGTATTTT. This encodes CASGLLRKGSLETDTQYF. The full variable domain, with the rest looked up from reference TRBV12-5 and TRBJ2-3, is DARVTQTPRHKVTEMGQEVTMRCQPILGHNTVFWYRQTMMQGLELLAYFRNRAPLDDSGMPKDRFSAEMPDATLATLKIQPSEPRDSAVYFCASGLLRKGSLETDTQYFGPGTRLTVL.

This clonotype was detected many times. V usage is TRBV20-1 and J usage is TRBJ2-3, with a tentative D call TRBD2 (5 bases). V was pared by 3 bases and J by 2 bases, with 9 bases between. Germline V gene lookup returns CDR1 DFQATT and CDR2 SNEGSKA (reference sequence). The CDR3 has 13 residues. The CDR3: CSARDSYTDTQYF. The CDR3 DNA is TGCAGTGCTAGGGACTCCTACACAGATACGCAGTATTTT.

The chain carries TRBV25-1 and TRBJ1-1; 7 bases map to TRBD1. V was pared by 4 bases and J by 4 bases, with 9 bases of the junction left unmatched. Germline V gives CDR1 MGHDK, CDR2 SYGVNS. The CDR3 sequence is 15 residues long. CDR3 residues: CASSARQGRITEAFF. As DNA, the CDR3 is TGTGCCAGCAGTGCCAGACAGGGTCGGATCACTGAAGCTTTCTTT.

This clonotype came up a few times. The chain recombines TRBV9 with TRBJ1-1; a possible D gene is TRBD1 (5 bases). V lost 3 bases to trimming and J lost 4 bases, with 13 bases between them. CDR3 length equals 14 residues. In germline, CDR1 is SGDLS, CDR2 YYNGEE. The CDR3 sequence: CASSAGPFVTEAFF. CDR3 DNA sequence: TGTGCCAGCAGCGCGGGGCCTTTCGTCACTGAAGCTTTCTTT.

This clonotype appeared a few times. This chain connects TRBV12-3 or TRBV12-4 to TRBJ1-1, with 7 bases lining up with TRBD1. This CDR3 has 11 amino acids. V lost 7 bases, J lost 10 bases, and 6 bases stayed unmatched. The CDR3 sequence: CASKLTGIAFF. The CDR3 DNA sequence: TGTGCCAGCAAACTGACAGGGATAGCTTTCTTT.

The J gene is TRBJ2-7, the V gene TRBV20-1; D ambiguous. The CDR3 covers 15 residues. Deletions cut 3 bases from V and 0 bases from J, with 15 bases between. From germline, CDR1 is DFQATT and CDR2 SNEGSKA (reference sequence). The CDR3 is CSASIVGFLSYEQYF. CDR3 DNA: TGCAGTGCTAGTATTGTGGGTTTCCTCTCCTACGAGCAGTACTTC.

In regard to this clonotype: An end of the junction does not agree with germline; a read error may underlie this. V and J are TRBV7-9 and TRBJ1-5, with a possible D match to TRBD1 (5 bases). Germline V gene sequence: CDR1 SEHNR, CDR2 FQNEAQ (reference sequence). The CDR3 is 10 amino acids. CDR3 coding DNA: TGTTCCAGGGAGGGCCACGGCCAGCATTTT. Residues: CSREGHGQHF.